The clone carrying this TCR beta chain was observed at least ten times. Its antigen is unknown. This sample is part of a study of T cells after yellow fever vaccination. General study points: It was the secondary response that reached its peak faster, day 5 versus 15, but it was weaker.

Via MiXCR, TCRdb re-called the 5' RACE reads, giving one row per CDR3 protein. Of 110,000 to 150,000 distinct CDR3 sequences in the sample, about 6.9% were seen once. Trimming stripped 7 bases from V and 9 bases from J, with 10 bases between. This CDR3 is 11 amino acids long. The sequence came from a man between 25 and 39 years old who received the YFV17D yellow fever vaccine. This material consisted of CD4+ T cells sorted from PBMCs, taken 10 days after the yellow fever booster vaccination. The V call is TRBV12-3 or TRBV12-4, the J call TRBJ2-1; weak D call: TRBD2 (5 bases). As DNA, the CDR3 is TGTGCCAGCACAGTGGCGGGTGAGCAGTTCTTC. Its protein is CASTVAGEQFF.